The T cell receptor beta chain under discussion was sequenced for a study of shared clonotypes between healthy human individuals. Whole-study findings and limits: Across a handful of donors, naive CD4 shared around 5.1%, naive CD8 under 4%, memory CD4 over 2%, memory CD8 more than 0.35%.

This clone was counted a single time. The target antigen is unknown. Germline is not matched at one junction end, which may reflect a read error. Looked up from germline, CDR1 is MGHDK and CDR2 is SYGVNS. This CDR3 spans 14 amino acids. Repertoires were generated with immunoSEQ multiplex PCR, while TCRdb's copy carries only in-frame clones and drops some. There are around 980,000 clones in the sample; 70% to 80% occur only once, and roughly 0.57% lies in the top ten. The V call is TRBV25-1, the J call TRBJ1-3; D is perhaps TRBD1 (5 bases). The sequenced sample was memory CD4+ T cells from PBMCs. Subset in this sample: CD45RA-negative fraction. The TCR sequence derives from a man younger than 35 in good health. Some clones in this sample may be carry-over from other donors' samples. As DNA, the CDR3 is TGTGCCAGCACCCTATCAGGGCTCGGAAGCACCATATATTTT. Translating it yields CASTLSGLGSTIYF.